Detailed here is one TCR beta chain. This clonotype has ten or more counts. What antigen it recognizes has not been identified. One base away there is no much larger clone; base qualities are not given. The germline V gene yields SNHLY for CDR1 and FYNNEI for CDR2. Including the terminal cysteine and phenylalanine, the CDR3 comprises 15 residues. The only DNA kept is the CDR3, 45 bases in frame from the first base. Between the V and J ends, shortened by 6 bases and 5 bases respectively, the junction contains 19 bases. This specimen belongs to a study of blood T cells in healthy people across ages (dated by TCRdb to between 2015 and 2017). Turning to the overall study: In model experiments, roughly one uniquely barcoded TCR beta cDNA molecule per two T cells was captured by template switching. The study measured age-related changes in TCR beta repertoire diversity using deep sequencing normalized with unique cDNA molecular identifiers. The donors were split into four age groups: young (average 16 years), middle-aged (39), aged (over 55) and long-lived (roughly 88). To avoid experimental bias, donors of different ages were distributed randomly across sequencing lanes. The study analyzed two additional independent replicas of 1 million unique cDNA reads from the same blood draw for two donors, one aged 18 to 29 and one aged 80 or older. Summary of the overall study and its limitations: As age increased, observed TCR beta diversity per million T cells dropped in a roughly linear way, and a significant reduction was already evident by age 40. Bulk unsorted PBMC profiling prevented conclusive comparison of naive and antigen-experienced compartments. Donor CMV infection status was unknown, potentially confounding age-related changes in expanded clonotypes. A strong correlation was found between observed TCR beta diversity and the percentage of naive T cells measured by flow cytometry. Compared with the aged group, more naive CD4+ T cells, fewer expanded clones and increased TCR diversity were shown by the long-lived group, suggesting age selection. Estimates of total diversity based on one million sequenced T cells were considered lower bounds and underestimates.

The donors were some 39 Caucasian individuals from Russia, aged about 6 to 95 years, who were systemically healthy. Each donor gave 8.5 to 10 milliliters of peripheral blood, collected into EDTA-treated Vacutainer tubes. Ficoll-Paque density-gradient centrifugation was used to isolate PBMCs, with at least 6.5 million per sample. Total RNA, at least 5.5 micrograms per sample, was extracted from PBMCs with Trizol reagent. Naive CD45RAhigh/CD27high T cell percentages were measured by flow cytometry on a PBMC aliquot from every donor. The library was made by 5' RACE. The instrument given in TCRdb is Illumina HiSeq 2500. A second roughly 6 to 12 cycle PCR used a sample-barcoded 5' primer and a J-beta primer mix. A template-switch 5' adaptor carrying 12 random nucleotides introduced a unique molecular identifier onto each TCR beta cDNA molecule. Each sample yielded at least 2.5 million CDR3-containing paired-end reads. All of the RNA was converted into first-strand cDNA using the Mint cDNA synthesis kit, with a TRBC-specific oligonucleotide serving as the primer. Following uracil-DNA glycosylase treatment, a first 18-cycle PCR with universal primers M1SS and BC2_uni_R was performed on all cDNA. On the authors' methods: Each sample was normalized by randomly selecting 1 million high-quality reads, each carrying a distinct molecular identifier. Instead of being binned into consensus sequences, reads that shared molecular identifiers were thrown out. MiTCR, with a Q25 quality threshold and the strictest error-elimination algorithm, was used for CDR3 identification, clonotype clustering and error correction. A nonparametric unseen species model with Euler transformation was used to estimate lower-bound total TCR beta diversity. TCRdb reanalyzed the raw reads on its own, using fastp at Q25 for trimming and MiXCR for clone calling, and kept in-frame beta chains. Each CDR3 protein appears once, grouped with its most common genes and DNA. For this entry, the V and J calls and clone size follow TCRdb and not the study's own pipeline. The sample records about 970,000 distinct CDR3 sequences, roughly 51% of which are singletons. Of the sample, about 20% falls within the top ten clones.

Rearrangement joined TRBV2 to TRBJ2-5, with the identity of the D gene unclear. The sequence was collected from a woman aged 55-70 years in good health. Sequenced: blood. The DNA sequence reads TGTGCCAGCAGCGCCACCGGAGTTCCCCCGGAGACCCAGTACTTC. This sequence encodes CASSATGVPPETQYF.